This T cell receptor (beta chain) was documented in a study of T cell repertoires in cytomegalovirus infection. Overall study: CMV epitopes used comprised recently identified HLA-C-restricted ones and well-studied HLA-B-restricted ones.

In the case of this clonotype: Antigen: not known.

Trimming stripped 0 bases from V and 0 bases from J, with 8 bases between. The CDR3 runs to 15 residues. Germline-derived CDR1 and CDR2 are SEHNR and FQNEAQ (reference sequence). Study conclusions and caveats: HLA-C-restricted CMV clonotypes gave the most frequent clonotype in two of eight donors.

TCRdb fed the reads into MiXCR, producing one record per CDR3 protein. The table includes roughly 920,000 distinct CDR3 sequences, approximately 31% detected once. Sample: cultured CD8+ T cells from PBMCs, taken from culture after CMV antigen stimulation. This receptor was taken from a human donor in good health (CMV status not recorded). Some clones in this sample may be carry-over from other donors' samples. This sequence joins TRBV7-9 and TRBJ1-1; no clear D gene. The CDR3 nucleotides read TGTGCCAGCAGCTTAGCAAGGACGGTGAACACTGAAGCTTTCTTT. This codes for CASSLARTVNTEAFF.